Sequencing of this TCR beta chain was carried out in a study of blood T cell repertoires in COVID-19. For the study at large: PBMCs, B-cell-depleted T cells, or T cells were the source of the cDNA or gDNA that made up the material.

In the original processing: Reference gene primer amplification yielded estimated nucleated cell counts. The assay was immunoSEQ multiplex PCR, and TCRdb's table has in-frame clones only and misses some. From that table come the V and J calls and clone size; the DNA was used to work out D and trimming. Here the sample spans about 100,000 clones, 85% being singletons. Germline V gene lookup returns CDR1 MGHRA and CDR2 YSYEKL. The CDR3 loop spans 17 amino acids. V was cut by 0 bases and J by 1 base, with 13 bases left in between. This chain connects TRBV4-1 to TRBJ2-1, with D perhaps matching TRBD2 (6 bases). Sequencing input: peripheral blood. The clonotype originates from a man aged 45-65 years with active or convalescent COVID-19. The CDR3 is CASSQDLRRDSYNEQFF. The DNA of the CDR3 is TGCGCCAGCAGCCAAGACTTGCGGCGGGATTCCTACAATGAGCAGTTCTTC.